The present T cell receptor (beta chain) was sequenced within a study of blood T cell repertoires in COVID-19. Across the study: T cells, B-cell-depleted T cells, or PBMCs supplied cDNA or gDNA.

Original handling: The assay estimated nucleated cells by amplifying reference gene primers. This table comes from immunoSEQ multiplex PCR, and its TCRdb copy is limited to in-frame clones, with some not included. The V and J calls and clone size come from that table; D and trimming were worked out from the DNA. This table holds some 250,000 clones, around 82% found once. Germline values: CDR1 MDHEN, CDR2 SYDVKM. V dropped 2 bases and J dropped 3 bases, with 10 bases sitting between them. The CDR3 extends over 14 amino acids. This receptor was identified in a man aged 45-65 years with active or convalescent COVID-19. Sequencing was done on a sample of peripheral blood. V usage is TRBV28 and J usage is TRBJ1-1; D is possibly TRBD1 (5 bases). CDR3 in amino acids: CASSLPRDYTEAFF. CDR3 DNA: TGTGCCAGCAGTTTACCCAGGGACTACACTGAAGCTTTCTTT.